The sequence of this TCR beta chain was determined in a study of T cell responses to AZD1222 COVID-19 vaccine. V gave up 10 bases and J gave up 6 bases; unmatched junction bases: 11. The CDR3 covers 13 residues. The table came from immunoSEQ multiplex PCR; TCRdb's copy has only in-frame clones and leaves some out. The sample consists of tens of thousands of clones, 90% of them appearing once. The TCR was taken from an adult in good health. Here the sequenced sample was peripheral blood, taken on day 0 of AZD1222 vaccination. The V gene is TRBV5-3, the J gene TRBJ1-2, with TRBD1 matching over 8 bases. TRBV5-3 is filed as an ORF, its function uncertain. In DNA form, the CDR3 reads TGTGCCCTCGACAGGGGATTAAGAAATGGCTACACCTTC. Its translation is CALDRGLRNGYTF.